This T cell receptor (beta chain) was identified during a study of beta chain features in type 1 diabetes. A sort by CD45RO/CCR7/CD25/CD127/CD95/CD27 yielded CD4+ naive, central memory, regulatory and stem cell-like memory cells. This CDR3 has 15 residues. Per the germline V gene, CDR1 is SGHTA and CDR2 is FQGNSA. Trimming cost V 1 base and J 7 bases; bases outside gene matches: 3. The whole isolated RNA underwent reverse transcription, so sequencing captured expressed TCRB transcripts. Produced via immunoSEQ multiplex PCR; TCRdb's table is partial and in-frame only. Among roughly 230,000 clones listed, 9.6% were seen once.

The sample consisted of naive CD4+ T cells from blood. The J gene is TRBJ2-1, the V gene TRBV7-2; the match to TRBD2 covers 11 bases. This TCR was recovered from a woman aged 18-35 years in good health. CDR3: CASSLGLAGRNEQFF. The CDR3 DNA sequence: TGTGCCAGCAGCTTAGGACTAGCGGGACGTAATGAGCAGTTCTTC.